Listed here are 22 T cell receptor beta chains from one sample, sequenced in a study of blood T cell repertoires in COVID-19. This table comes from immunoSEQ multiplex PCR, and its TCRdb copy is limited to in-frame clones, with some not included. The repertoire holds fewer than 250,000 clones, with 85% to 95% as singletons. The sequenced material came from peripheral blood. The source of these receptors is a man aged 25 to 40 with COVID-19, enrolled during active disease.

This rearrangement joins TRBV11-3 to TRBJ1-1; D gene unclear. V lost 4 bases and J lost 9, with 15 bases in between. The CDR3 has 13 residues. Germline values: CDR1 SGHNT, CDR2 YENEEA. The CDR3 bases are TGTGCCAGCAGCTCGTCAGACACAGACAAAGCTTTCTTT. It encodes CASSSSDTDKAFF. Full variable domain (rest looked up from reference TRBV11-3 and TRBJ1-1): EAGVVQSPRYKIIEKKQPVAFWCNPISGHNTLYWYLQNLGQGPELLIRYENEEAVDDSQLPKDRFSAERLKGVDSTLKIQPAELGDSAVYLCASSSSDTDKAFFGQGTRLTVV.

The rearrangement joins TRBV29-1 to TRBJ1-4, with TRBD1 as a possible D gene (5 bases). V lost 4 bases to trimming and J lost 7 bases, with 19 bases between them. The germline CDR1 and CDR2 sequences are SQVTM and ANQGSEA. The CDR3 sequence is 15 residues long. In DNA form, the CDR3 reads TGCAGCGTTGGGGGACGGGGAGGGAGAGGTGAAAAACTGTTTTTT. Translation gives CSVGGRGGRGEKLFF.

The CDR3 nucleotides are TGTGCCAGCAGTTATGTGGGGGGGCAAGAGACCCAGTACTTC. It is translated as CASSYVGGQETQYF. V gene TRBV6-5 combines with J gene TRBJ2-5; 7 bases agree with TRBD2. CDR1 MNHEY and CDR2 SVGAGI come from the germline V gene. The CDR3 loop spans 14 amino acids. V was clipped by 3 bases and J by 2 bases; unmatched bases: 3.

The chain carries TRBV10-3 and TRBJ2-5; 7 nucleotides line up with TRBD1. Germline-derived CDR1 and CDR2 are ENHRY and SYGVKD. CDR3 length: 13 amino acids. V dropped 10 bases and J dropped 2; count of bases not matched to a gene: 7. The CDR3 region is CASSGTDQETQYF. Here the CDR3 DNA reads TGTGCCAGCTCCGGGACAGATCAAGAGACCCAGTACTTC.

V usage is TRBV27 and J usage is TRBJ2-5; D possibly corresponds to TRBD2 (7 bases). Germline V CDR1 and CDR2: MNHEY, SMNVEV (reference sequence). The CDR3 runs 16 residues. V was shortened by 5 bases and J by 5 bases, with 21 bases between the two germline ends. The CDR3, as DNA: TGTGCCAGCAGTCTCCTCCCTGGGGGGGGGCAGGAGACCCAGTACTTC. It encodes CASSLLPGGGQETQYF.

The chain combines TRBV5-4 with TRBJ1-2, with a tentative D call TRBD1 (6 bases). Germline CDR1 is SGHNT and CDR2 is YYREEE (reference sequence). The CDR3 is 15 amino acids. The ends were cut back, 1 base at V and 8 bases at J, with 18 bases in the middle. The CDR3 spells CASSLSYGGRVGYTF. CDR3 nucleotides: TGTGCCAGCAGCTTGTCTTACGGGGGGCGCGTAGGCTACACCTTC.

CDR3 sequence (DNA): TGTGCCAGCAGCCAAGCCGACAGGGCCGGCTCTGGGGCCAACGTCCTGACTTTC. It specifies CASSQADRAGSGANVLTF. This chain joins TRBV3-1 (or the pseudogene TRBV3-2) and TRBJ2-6, with 7 bases aligning to TRBD1. The CDR3 totals 18 residues. CDR1 and CDR2 (germline): LGHDT, YNNKEL (reference sequence). The junction had 6 bases not matched to a gene; V was cut back by 1 base and J by 0 bases.

The chain carries TRBV14 and TRBJ2-7; D is possibly TRBD1 (5 bases). This CDR3 is built from 15 residues. CDR1 and CDR2 from the germline V gene are SGHDN and FVKESK. Between the trimmed V and J ends, which lost 4 bases and 2 bases, there was a span of 15 bases. The CDR3 DNA follows: TGTGCCAGCAGCCTTCAGGGTCCTCCGACCTACGAGCAGTACTTC. Its protein is CASSLQGPPTYEQYF.

The chain links TRBV27 to TRBJ2-1; TRBD1 agrees at 9 bases. V was pared by 7 bases and J by 7 bases, with 5 bases of the junction left unmatched. Per the germline V gene, CDR1 is MNHEY and CDR2 is SMNVEV (reference sequence). CDR3 length equals 13 residues. The DNA for the CDR3 is TGTGCCAGCACCACAGGGACAGGGAATGAGCAGTTCTTC. Translating it yields CASTTGTGNEQFF.

This clone was seen once. J is TRBJ1-2 and V is TRBV15; 9 bases agree with TRBD1. The germline V gene encodes CDR1 LNHNV and CDR2 YYDKDF (reference sequence). V gave up 5 bases and J gave up 2 bases; unmatched junction bases: 3. This CDR3 region has 14 residues. The chain's CDR3 is CATSGGTGNYGYTF. The CDR3 region has the DNA TGTGCCACCAGCGGCGGGACAGGGAACTATGGCTACACCTTC.

The J gene is TRBJ2-5, the V gene TRBV5-1, with 9 bases matching TRBD2. The V segment lost 3 bases and the J segment 1 base; nucleotides outside the gene matches: 1. CDR3 length: 14 residues. In germline, CDR1 is SGHRS, CDR2 YFSETQ. The CDR3 spells CASSSLAGQETQYF. In DNA form, the CDR3 reads TGCGCCAGCAGCTCACTAGCGGGCCAAGAGACCCAGTACTTC.

This clone was counted only a few times. The chain uses TRBV3-1 (or the pseudogene TRBV3-2) and TRBJ1-1, with D tentatively TRBD1 (6 bases). The CDR3 has 16 amino acids. CDR1 and CDR2 (germline): LGHDT, YNNKEL (reference sequence). With 1 base removed from V and 0 bases from J, the gap between germline ends came to 12 bases. The CDR3 DNA sequence: TGTGCCAGCAGCCAAGCCGGGAGGGGGATGAACACTGAAGCTTTCTTT. Encoded protein: CASSQAGRGMNTEAFF.

The chain recombines TRBV3-1 (or the pseudogene TRBV3-2) with TRBJ2-3; TRBD1 matches 11 bases. Germline loops: CDR1 LGHDT, CDR2 YNNKEL (reference sequence). Trimming at V came to 0 bases and at J to 3 bases, leaving 2 bases not matched to a gene. CDR3 length: 16 amino acids. The CDR3 sequence: CASSQEGQGVTDTQYF. CDR3 coding DNA: TGTGCCAGCAGCCAAGAGGGACAGGGGGTAACAGATACGCAGTATTTT.

This chain joins TRBV2 and TRBJ1-6; TRBD1 is a possible D gene (5 bases). The CDR3 extends over 13 amino acids. CDR1 is SNHLY and CDR2 is FYNNEI in the germline V gene. The V end lost 0 bases, the J end lost 10 bases, and 7 bases lay between the germline ends. The CDR3: CASSEASGSPLHF. In nucleotides, the CDR3 is TGTGCCAGCAGTGAAGCGTCAGGGTCACCCCTCCACTTT.

V usage is TRBV11-2 and J usage is TRBJ2-3, with D perhaps TRBD2 (6 bases). Trimming removed 4 bases at V and 4 bases at J, with 9 bases between. The CDR3 sequence is 13 residues long. Germline V lookup: CDR1 SGHAT, CDR2 FQNNGV. CDR3 DNA sequence: TGTGCCAGCAGCTACCGACTAGCAGATACGCAGTATTTT. This sequence encodes CASSYRLADTQYF.

The gene calls are TRBV7-9 and TRBJ2-4; 7 bases align to TRBD1. The CDR3 is 15 amino acids. The germline V gene has CDR1 SEHNR and CDR2 FQNEAQ (reference sequence). The V and J ends lost 2 bases and 8 bases, in that order; junction bases with no gene match: 9. In DNA, the CDR3 is TGTGCCAGCAGCTTACCCCGGACAGGCCTTGACATTCAGTACTTC. Translated: CASSLPRTGLDIQYF.

A single count supports this clone. The rearrangement joins TRBV3-1 (or the pseudogene TRBV3-2) to TRBJ2-5, with TRBD2 matching 7 bases. Germline values: CDR1 LGHDT, CDR2 YNNKEL (reference sequence). The CDR3 consists of 15 residues. Trimming took 5 bases from V and 0 from J; bases not matched to a gene: 6. In DNA form, the CDR3 reads TGTGCCAGCAGCAAAACTAGCGAGCACCAAGAGACCCAGTACTTC. It specifies CASSKTSEHQETQYF.

The V call is TRBV3-1 (or the pseudogene TRBV3-2), the J call TRBJ2-2, with 7 bases aligning to TRBD2. CDR1 and CDR2 (germline): LGHDT, YNNKEL (reference sequence). The V segment lost 4 bases and the J segment 6 bases; nucleotides outside the gene matches: 8. This CDR3 spans 15 amino acids. The CDR3 coding sequence is TGTGCCAGCAGCCCCCGCCTAGCGGCCTCCGGGGAGCTGTTTTTT. This sequence encodes CASSPRLAASGELFF.

V usage is TRBV6-5 and J usage is TRBJ1-1; D ambiguous. The CDR3 has 13 amino acids. The V end lost 3 bases, the J end lost 0 bases, and 5 bases lay between the germline ends. Germline CDR1 is MNHEY and CDR2 is SVGAGI. In nucleotides, the CDR3 is TGTGCCAGCAGTTATCATTTGAACACTGAAGCTTTCTTT. It codes for CASSYHLNTEAFF.

This clone was seen just once. V and J are TRBV19 and TRBJ1-2; D might be TRBD1 (5 bases). Trimming pared 10 bases from V and 3 bases from J, leaving 12 bases between. CDR1 is LNHDA, CDR2 SQIVND, per germline (reference sequence). This CDR3 contains 12 residues. CDR3 sequence reads: CATINRYYGYTF. The CDR3 nucleotides read TGTGCCACCATCAACAGGTACTATGGCTACACCTTC.

The chain couples TRBV10-3 to TRBJ1-2, with 10 nucleotides matching TRBD1. With 6 bases clipped from V and 5 bases from J, the junction kept 3 bases outside the gene matches. Per germline, CDR1 ENHRY and CDR2 SYGVKD. This CDR3 is built from 13 residues. CDR3 region: CAIRGTGEYGYTF. The CDR3 DNA reads TGTGCCATCAGGGGGACAGGGGAGTATGGCTACACCTTC.

The chain combines TRBV9 with TRBJ1-4; no definite D call. Germline V gives CDR1 SGDLS, CDR2 YYNGEE. The germline V and J ends were trimmed by 0 bases and 6 bases, with 9 bases remaining between them. The CDR3 spans 14 residues. The chain's CDR3 is CASSVEVRDEKLFF. The DNA of the CDR3 is TGTGCCAGCAGCGTAGAAGTTAGAGATGAAAAACTGTTTTTT.